What follows are 21 T cell receptor beta chains derived from one specimen sequenced in a study of cytomegalovirus exposure and HLA in healthy donors. PCR involved 60 Vbeta and 13 Jbeta primers. TCRdb's copy holds only in-frame clones and misses some; the assay was immunoSEQ multiplex PCR. The sample has about 95,000 clones; under 90% are singletons. The sequenced sample consisted of PBMCs. These receptors all come from a woman between 70 and 85 years old in good health and CMV-seropositive.

The chain has TRBV19 and TRBJ2-1; a weak D match, TRBD2 (6 bases). Germline-derived CDR1 and CDR2 are LNHDA and SQIVND (reference sequence). V lost 3 bases to trimming and J lost 2 bases, with 14 bases between them. CDR3 length: 16 residues. CDR3 DNA: TGTGCCAGTAGTATGGAGCGGGCCTCTACCTACAATGAGCAGTTCTTC. Translated: CASSMERASTYNEQFF.

The rearrangement joins TRBV10-3 to TRBJ1-5, with D tentatively TRBD1 (6 bases). The CDR3 loop spans 13 amino acids. V lost 5 bases and J lost 7, with 12 bases in between. The germline CDR1 and CDR2 sequences are ENHRY and SYGVKD. The CDR3 DNA sequence: TGTGCCATCAGTTCTGCAGGGGAACAGCCCCAGCATTTT. Its translation: CAISSAGEQPQHF.

This rearrangement joins TRBV9 to TRBJ2-5; 7 bases match TRBD2. This CDR3 has 14 amino acids. The junction had 5 bases not matched to a gene; V was cut back by 4 bases and J by 2 bases. The germline V gene has CDR1 SGDLS and CDR2 YYNGEE. CDR3 region: CASSPGGGQETQYF. The CDR3 nucleotides are TGTGCCAGCAGCCCTGGGGGGGGACAAGAGACCCAGTACTTC.

The chain has TRBV2 and TRBJ2-3, with no clear D. This CDR3 region has 13 residues. The germline V gene has CDR1 SNHLY and CDR2 FYNNEI. The V and J ends lost 6 bases and 0 bases respectively, with 7 bases between them. The CDR3 here is CASSEASTDTQYF. CDR3 in DNA: TGTGCCAGCAGCGAGGCGAGCACAGATACGCAGTATTTT. The full variable domain, completed using reference TRBV2 and TRBJ2-3, is EPEVTQTPSHQVTQMGQEVILRCVPISNHLYFYWYRQILGQKVEFLVSFYNNEISEKSEIFDDQFSVERPDGSNFTLKIRSTKLEDSAMYFCASSEASTDTQYFGPGTRLTVL.

V gene TRBV5-1 combines with J gene TRBJ1-2; 7 bases map to TRBD1. The CDR3 sequence is 12 residues long. CDR1 and CDR2 (germline): SGHRS, YFSETQ. J lost 6 bases, V lost 3 bases, and 2 bases had no gene match. In DNA form, the CDR3 reads TGCGCCAGCAGCTATGACAGGGATGGCTACACCTTC. This codes for CASSYDRDGYTF.

This CDR3 reads CASRVTGGIYEQYF. DNA of the CDR3: TGTGCCAGCAGAGTGACAGGGGGAATATACGAGCAGTACTTC. The chain is built from TRBV7-2 and TRBJ2-7; TRBD1 matches 9 bases. Germline CDR1 reads SGHTA; CDR2 reads FQGNSA. V gave up 6 bases and J gave up 4 bases; unmatched junction bases: 7. The CDR3 is 14 amino acids.

The chain employs TRBV5-1 and TRBJ2-1, with TRBD2 matching over 11 bases. The length of the CDR3 is 16 residues. V trimming: 3 bases; J trimming: 8 bases; junction bases outside the gene matches: 10. The germline CDR1 and CDR2 sequences are SGHRS and YFSETQ. For the CDR3, the DNA is TGCGCCAGCAGCTCTGGCGGGACTAGCGGCCACGATGAGCAGTTCTTC. It yields the protein CASSSGGTSGHDEQFF.

The chain employs TRBV5-1 and TRBJ2-5; tentatively, D is TRBD2 (6 bases). With the DNA end fitting TRBJ2-7 better, the J assignment may be wrong. The CDR3 is 13 residues long. The germline gives CDR1 SGHRS, CDR2 YFSETQ. CDR3 amino acids: CASSTGLAYEQYF. As DNA, the CDR3 is TGCGCCAGCAGCACGGGACTTGCCTACGAGCAGTACTTC.

The chain combines TRBV11-2 with TRBJ2-1; 7 nucleotides match TRBD2. Germline CDR1 reads SGHAT; CDR2 reads FQNNGV. The CDR3 totals 14 residues. V lost 5 bases and J lost 6; bases outside the gene matches: 7. The CDR3 DNA sequence: TGTGCCAGCAGCCTTTCAGGGAGGGCCAATGAGCAGTTCTTC. The encoded protein is CASSLSGRANEQFF.

V is TRBV29-1 and J is TRBJ2-1; D is unresolved. Germline CDR1 SQVTM, CDR2 ANQGSEA. This CDR3 has 14 residues. Trimming removed 4 bases from V and 5 bases from J, with 15 bases in between. The CDR3 sequence is CSVVMRGPDNEQFF. Written as DNA, the CDR3 is TGCAGCGTTGTGATGCGCGGCCCTGACAATGAGCAGTTCTTC.

The rearrangement links TRBV6-1 to TRBJ2-7; perhaps TRBD2 as D (6 bases). Germline-derived CDR1 and CDR2 are MNHNS and SASEGT. Trimming removed 5 bases from V and 4 bases from J, with 18 bases in between. The CDR3 has 15 amino acids. Written as DNA, the CDR3 is TGTGCCAGCAGTTCGGGGGACTCAGCTATTTACGAGCAGTACTTC. Translated, it gives CASSSGDSAIYEQYF.

The chain uses TRBV11-2 and TRBJ2-7; weak D call: TRBD2 (5 bases). Looked up from germline, CDR1 is SGHAT and CDR2 is FQNNGV. The V and J ends lost 0 bases and 2 bases respectively, with 11 bases between them. The CDR3 consists of 15 residues. CDR3 loop: CASSLEGLITYEQYF. CDR3 DNA: TGTGCCAGCAGCTTAGAAGGACTCATTACCTACGAGCAGTACTTC.

The chain employs TRBV5-6 and TRBJ2-3; a weak D match, TRBD2 (5 bases). The CDR3 is made up of 13 amino acids. Germline CDR1 is SGHDT and CDR2 is YYEEEE. V was trimmed by 2 bases and J by 11 bases, leaving 15 bases between them. Written as DNA, the CDR3 is TGTGCCAGCAGCTTCGTCCGAGGGAGAGAGCAGTATTTT. This encodes CASSFVRGREQYF. The complete variable domain, with remaining parts taken from reference TRBV5-6 and TRBJ2-3, reads DAGVTQSPTHLIKTRGQQVTLRCSPKSGHDTVSWYQQALGQGPQFIFQYYEEEERQRGNFPDRFSGHQFPNYSSELNVNALLLGDSALYLCASSFVRGREQYFGPGTRLTVL.

The chain recombines TRBV6-5 with TRBJ2-2; a possible D gene is TRBD2 (5 bases). Germline V gene data show CDR1 as MNHEY and CDR2 as SVGAGI. This CDR3 comprises 14 residues. The V end was cut by 6 bases, the J end by 5 bases, with 13 bases between. The CDR3 reads CASSPGLETGELFF. For the CDR3, the DNA is TGTGCCAGCAGCCCAGGACTTGAAACCGGGGAGCTGTTTTTT.

The genes are TRBV21-1 and TRBJ2-6; no DNA check was done on the table's D call, TRBD2. TRBV21-1 is listed as a pseudogene. The CDR3 extends over 17 amino acids. CDR3: CASMAGPGSTGANVLTF. CDR3 nucleotide sequence: TGTGCCAGCATGGCGGGCCCGGGTAGCACTGGGGCCAACGTCCTGACTTTC.

Comment on this clone: An end of the junction differs from the germline gene, which may be a read error. This chain connects TRBV7-9 to TRBJ1-1; 7 nucleotides align to TRBD1. Looked up from germline, CDR1 is SEHNR and CDR2 is FQNEAQ (reference sequence). The CDR3 contains 13 residues. The CDR3 region has the DNA TGTTCCAGCAGCTTGGACAGGTTGGCTGAAGCTTTCTTT. It encodes CSSSLDRLAEAFF.

This clone has just a few counts. CDR3 nucleotides: TGTGCCAGCAGCGCGGATGAAAAACTGTTTTTT. This sequence encodes CASSADEKLFF. The V call is TRBV9, the J call TRBJ1-4; D call uncertain. Germline V gene lookup returns CDR1 SGDLS and CDR2 YYNGEE. Deletions cut 3 bases from V and 6 bases from J, with 3 bases between. The CDR3 is 11 residues long.

The chain combines TRBV28 with TRBJ2-7; D possibly corresponds to TRBD2 (7 bases). CDR1 and CDR2 (germline): MDHEN, SYDVKM. V gave up 6 bases and J gave up 5 bases, with 20 bases separating them. The CDR3 contains 15 residues. CDR3 nucleotides: TGTGCCAGCAGCTCCCCCCGGGGGGCTAAAGACGAGCAGTACTTC. Its translation: CASSSPRGAKDEQYF.

V usage is TRBV5-1 and J usage is TRBJ2-5; D might be TRBD2 (6 bases). Germline assignment: CDR1 SGHRS and CDR2 YFSETQ. V lost 0 bases and J 4 bases, leaving 10 bases between the germline ends. The CDR3 consists of 14 residues. CDR3 protein: CASSLVRERETQYF. The CDR3 nucleotides read TGCGCCAGCAGCTTGGTCCGGGAGCGAGAGACCCAGTACTTC.

This chain links TRBV18 with TRBJ2-7; 7 bases line up with TRBD2. Germline V gene lookup returns CDR1 KGHSH and CDR2 LQKENI. The trim removed 4 bases at V and 2 bases at J, leaving 8 bases unmatched. This CDR3 spans 15 amino acids. In nucleotides, the CDR3 is TGTGCCAGCTCACTGAGTAGGGGAGGGACCTACGAGCAGTACTTC. Translation: CASSLSRGGTYEQYF.

V gene TRBV4-3 combines with J gene TRBJ2-1; TRBD2 matches at 7 bases. The length of the CDR3 is 17 residues. Germline CDR1 LGHNA, CDR2 YSLEER. V lost 0 bases and J lost 0; bases outside the gene matches: 5. The CDR3 DNA sequence: TGCGCCAGCAGCCAAGATAGGGGCGGGAGCTCCTACAATGAGCAGTTCTTC. This translates into CASSQDRGGSSYNEQFF.